This T cell receptor (beta chain) was captured in a study of cytomegalovirus exposure and HLA in healthy donors (dated by TCRdb to between 2016 and 2019). Looking at the study overall: A later analysis indicated that the 130 or so validation repertoires were generated on the platform also employed for the 700 or so repertoires of the first cohort. The aim of the study was to test whether cataloging public T cell receptors could identify signatures of past pathogen exposure. A separate validation cohort of roughly 130 different subjects was used in addition to the roughly 670-subject first cohort. To predict cytomegalovirus infection status, the study combined high-throughput TCR immunosequencing, statistical association of individual TCRs with disease status, and machine learning. Study-level results and caveats: In a later analysis, TCRs clustered in the first cohort were found to also tend to co-occur in the 130 or so validation repertoires, with over 90% of cluster scores above 0. Cytomegalovirus status was reported to be diagnosed by the classifier with high specificity and sensitivity in both the original and validation cohorts. The authors suggested that the approach could potentially be extended to other disease states and immunological phenotypes. Most TCR sequences were observed very rarely across donors, whereas some public TCRs were present in many individuals. In vitro tests confirmed that a few of the cytomegalovirus-associated TCR beta chains recognize cytomegalovirus antigens. All 120 or so repertoires were used to score co-occurrence in the validation cohort in a later analysis, because that analysis had no HLA typing for the cohort. A total of about 150 TCR beta chains were listed by the study as associated with cytomegalovirus.

Libraries came from the immunoSEQ multiplex PCR assay. Regarding the original processing steps: A statistical classification framework was developed to diagnose cytomegalovirus status using the catalog of TCR beta chain sequences. What TCRdb holds here is the immuneACCESS table cut down to in-frame rearrangements. Part of the clones is not present; checked against another copy, under half of the missing clones reflect an unresolved V gene, and the others are unexplained. For V, J and clone size, that table is used; D and trimming come from the DNA. Within this sample are approximately 260,000 clones, with 80% to 90% of them counted one time only. The top ten hold about 1% of the sample. Regarding this clone: Its antigen is not yet known. Base-call qualities are not available, and no considerably larger clone is one nucleotide away.

Trimming takes 5 bases from V and 7 bases from J, and the germline ends sit 9 bases apart. The CDR3 runs 11 amino acids, cysteine and phenylalanine included. Solely the CDR3 DNA is kept, with 33 bases framed from the first base. As encoded in the germline V gene (reference sequence), CDR1 is MNHEY while CDR2 is SMNVEV. Separate from the roughly 650-subject first cohort, the validation cohort of roughly 110 subjects was the group to which the donors belonged. The chain is made from TRBV27 and TRBJ2-7; the D gene is possibly TRBD1, with 5 bases matching. The receptor was isolated from a woman younger than 35 in good health and CMV-seronegative. Sequenced input: PBMCs. The nucleotides are TGTGCCAGCAGTCCAGGGTTTGAGCAGTACTTC. Its product reads: CASSPGFEQYF.